This paragraph covers one TCR beta chain sequence. In its sample, this clonotype was seen a few times. The antigen this receptor binds is unknown. Base quality data are lacking; no much larger clone is found one base away. Trimming accounts for 3 bases at V and 5 bases at J, while the number of junction bases matched to no gene is 4. Spanning cysteine to phenylalanine, the CDR3 consists of 13 amino acids. Solely the CDR3 DNA is kept, with 39 bases framed from the first base. CDR1 and CDR2, looked up from the germline V gene (reference sequence), are DFQATT and SNEGSKA. The library was made by RT-PCR. Sequenced using an Illumina HiSeq 2500. TCRdb reran the public reads through fastp at Q25 and MiXCR, keeping productive beta chains. CDR3 protein sequences are deduplicated, and each keeps its most common genes and DNA. This sample comprises about 520,000 distinct CDR3 sequences, roughly 25% of them detected only once. Around 2% of the sample lies in the top ten.

This sample is drawn from a study of response to subunit inactivated influenza vaccine (dated by TCRdb to the late 2010s). Study-level background: Deep quantitative profiling of the T cell receptor repertoire was used in the study to follow responses to a trivalent subunit inactivated influenza vaccine. Study-wide conclusions, independent of this receptor: It was suggested by the authors that each seasonal influenza vaccination may recruit only a limited number of new T cells.

This clonotype originated in a man over 45 who received an inactivated influenza vaccine. Donor details come from another sample of the same person, matched by shared clones. Source: CD4+ T cells sorted from PBMCs, taken about 5 days after vaccination. This chain is built from TRBV20-1 and TRBJ2-4, with TRBD2 identical over 7 junction bases. The encoded CDR3 is CSASWTSQNIQYF. The sequenced DNA is TGCAGTGCTAGTTGGACTAGTCAAAACATTCAGTACTTC.